These 20 T cell receptor beta chains share one sample of origin, sequenced in a study of technical replicates of blood from four donors. The data were produced by immunoSEQ multiplex PCR, yet TCRdb's version contains in-frame clones alone and is incomplete. This sample has approximately 49,000 clones, with more than 85% found just once. Sequences were obtained from PBMCs. The receptors were gathered from a human donor in good health. Some clones in this sample may be carry-over from other donors' samples.

The CDR3 protein is CAGPSTSGFNTDTQYF. Here the CDR3 DNA reads TGTGCCGGACCCTCCACTAGCGGGTTTAACACAGATACGCAGTATTTT. The chain couples TRBV2 to TRBJ2-3; TRBD2 aligns across 9 bases. From germline, CDR1 is SNHLY and CDR2 FYNNEI. This CDR3 spans 16 amino acids. V lost 11 bases and J lost 2; bases outside the gene matches: 14.

V usage is TRBV2 and J usage is TRBJ2-2; D is ambiguous. Germline loops: CDR1 SNHLY, CDR2 FYNNEI. The CDR3 sequence is 16 residues long. Trimming took off 0 bases at V and 8 bases at J, with 16 bases between the two ends. In DNA, the CDR3 is TGTGCCAGCAGTGAAGCAGGATTGCGGTCCGTAGGGGAGCTGTTTTTT. This gives the protein CASSEAGLRSVGELFF.

The V call is TRBV7-3, the J call TRBJ2-1; D not certain. V lost 5 bases and J lost 7, with 12 bases in between. This CDR3 spans 13 amino acids. CDR1 SGHTA and CDR2 FQGTGA come from the germline V gene. The CDR3 loop is CASSLEILNEQFF. The CDR3 region has the DNA TGTGCCAGCAGCCTGGAGATCCTTAATGAGCAGTTCTTC.

A remark on this clone: The junction differs from germline at one of its ends, possibly a read error. The V gene is TRBV4-1, the J gene TRBJ2-3; D is unresolved. Germline values: CDR1 MGHRA, CDR2 YSYEKL. The CDR3 has 14 amino acids. The CDR3 here is CASSQGSRTDTQYF. In nucleotides, the CDR3 is TGCGCCAGCAGTCAAGGATCCCGGACAGATACGCAGTATTTT.

This chain connects TRBV13 to TRBJ2-7; 9 bases line up with TRBD2. Germline V CDR1 and CDR2: PRHDT, FYEKMQ (reference sequence). This CDR3 contains 15 residues. Trimming removed 5 bases from V and 2 bases from J; junction bases left unmatched: 7. DNA for the CDR3: TGTGCCAGCAGCCTCCAGGGACTAGCACCCTACGAGCAGTACTTC. It translates to CASSLQGLAPYEQYF.

The rearrangement joins TRBV6-5 to TRBJ2-3; 9 bases agree with TRBD2. J lost 5 bases, V lost 8 bases, and 8 bases had no gene match. The CDR3 spans 14 residues. Per germline, CDR1 MNHEY and CDR2 SVGAGI. Here the CDR3 reads CASAPGLALDTQYF. Here the CDR3 DNA reads TGTGCCAGCGCGCCGGGACTAGCTTTAGATACGCAGTATTTT.

V usage is TRBV19 and J usage is TRBJ2-7, with D perhaps matching TRBD1 (7 bases). Germline V CDR1 and CDR2: LNHDA, SQIVND (reference sequence). V was pared by 10 bases and J by 7 bases, with 23 bases between. The CDR3 covers 14 residues. Here the CDR3 reads CATASAKGAGEQYF. The CDR3 DNA is TGTGCCACCGCCTCCGCTAAGGGGGCGGGGGAGCAGTACTTC.

The J gene is TRBJ1-1, the V gene TRBV19, with D perhaps TRBD1 (6 bases). Germline V gene sequence: CDR1 LNHDA, CDR2 SQIVND (reference sequence). The CDR3 consists of 13 residues. The germline V and J ends were trimmed by 8 bases and 5 bases, with 15 bases remaining between them. The DNA for the CDR3 is TGTGCCAGTCGAATGGGGGGGGCGACTGAAGCTTTCTTT. This sequence encodes CASRMGGATEAFF. The variable domain in full, with the rest retrieved from reference TRBV19 and TRBJ1-1, is DGGITQSPKYLFRKEGQNVTLSCEQNLNHDAMYWYRQDPGQGLRLIYYSQIVNDFQKGDIAEGYSVSREKKESFPLTVTSAQKNPTAFYLCASRMGGATEAFFGQGTRLTVV.

The chain combines TRBV2 with TRBJ2-7; 7 bases agree with TRBD1. The V gene's germline CDR1 is SNHLY and CDR2 FYNNEI. Trimming at V came to 2 bases and at J to 5 bases, leaving 3 bases not matched to a gene. This CDR3 is built from 13 residues. The CDR3 region has the DNA TGTGCCAGCAGTGAACAACAGGGGAACGAGCAGTACTTC. Translation gives CASSEQQGNEQYF.

V is TRBV5-6 and J is TRBJ2-3; 11 bases are shared with TRBD1. The CDR3 loop spans 14 amino acids. After removal of 3 bases from V and 4 bases from J, the junction contained 1 base not matched to a gene. In germline, CDR1 is SGHDT, CDR2 YYEEEE. The CDR3 region is CASSWGQGADTQYF. CDR3 in DNA: TGTGCCAGCAGCTGGGGACAGGGGGCAGATACGCAGTATTTT.

This chain uses TRBV7-2 with TRBJ2-7; TRBD2 aligns across 7 bases. This CDR3 is 16 amino acids long. V dropped 2 bases and J dropped 0; count of bases not matched to a gene: 7. Germline CDR1 SGHTA, CDR2 FQGNSA. The chain's CDR3 is CASSLSGGRPSYEQYF. Written as DNA, the CDR3 is TGTGCCAGCAGCTTATCGGGCGGGAGACCCTCCTACGAGCAGTACTTC.

This clone came up a few times. The rearrangement links TRBV6-5 to TRBJ1-4; a weak D match, TRBD1 (6 bases). Looked up from germline, CDR1 is MNHEY and CDR2 is SVGAGI. V was shortened by 5 bases and J by 8 bases, with 15 bases between the two germline ends. The CDR3 runs to 14 residues. For the CDR3, the DNA is TGTGCCAGCAGTCCCAGGGGAAGTAGCGAAAAACTGTTTTTT. Translating it yields CASSPRGSSEKLFF.

This clone is a singleton in its sample. The chain couples TRBV5-4 to TRBJ2-3; 7 bases line up with TRBD1. Germline V lookup: CDR1 SGHNT, CDR2 YYREEE (reference sequence). The junction had 8 bases not matched to a gene; V was cut back by 7 bases and J by 0 bases. CDR3 size: 15 residues. CDR3 region: CASVVKTGSTDTQYF. The CDR3 region has the DNA TGTGCCAGCGTAGTTAAGACAGGGAGCACAGATACGCAGTATTTT.

V gene TRBV30 combines with J gene TRBJ2-3, with D possibly being TRBD2 (6 bases). Germline CDR1 and CDR2: GTSNPN and SVGIG (reference sequence). V was cut by 0 bases and J by 5 bases, with 12 bases left in between. CDR3 length: 14 amino acids. DNA for the CDR3: TGTGCCTGGAGTGTACGGCTGGGGGGAGATACGCAGTATTTT. Translating it yields CAWSVRLGGDTQYF.

The chain is built from TRBV7-5 and TRBJ1-2; the table's D call of TRBD1 was not tested on the DNA. TRBV7-5 is assigned pseudogene status. CDR3 length equals 18 residues. Written as DNA, the CDR3 is TGTGCCAGAAGCTTAACCCCCCTGGGGCAGGGGGTTATGGTCGGCTACACCTTC. Translation gives CARSLTPLGQGVMVGYTF.

The V gene is TRBV2, the J gene TRBJ2-7; 7 positions agree with TRBD1. The CDR3 has 15 amino acids. CDR1 and CDR2 from the germline V gene are SNHLY and FYNNEI. Trimming removed 5 bases from V and 4 bases from J; junction bases left unmatched: 11. The CDR3, as DNA: TGTGCCAGCAGTAACAACAGGGGCAAGTTGTACGAGCAGTACTTC. Translating gives CASSNNRGKLYEQYF.

The chain uses TRBV2 and TRBJ1-6, with 7 bases lining up with TRBD1. V was pared by 7 bases and J by 0 bases, with 3 bases of the junction left unmatched. The V gene's germline CDR1 is SNHLY and CDR2 FYNNEI. The CDR3 extends over 15 amino acids. The DNA of the CDR3 is TGTGCCAGCAAGGACAGGAGCTCCTATAATTCACCCCTCCACTTT. Translation gives CASKDRSSYNSPLHF.

The V gene is TRBV6-6, the J gene TRBJ1-2; TRBD1 matches at 7 bases. In germline, CDR1 is MNHNY, CDR2 SVGAGI (reference sequence). The CDR3 runs to 14 residues. The junction had 9 bases not matched to a gene; V was cut back by 6 bases and J by 5 bases. CDR3 protein: CASRVHGQEYGYTF. CDR3 in DNA: TGTGCCAGCAGAGTACACGGACAGGAATATGGCTACACCTTC.

The rearrangement links TRBV28 to TRBJ1-2; D unresolved. The CDR3 has 13 residues. Trimming removed 7 bases from V and 8 bases from J, with 17 bases in between. Germline V gives CDR1 MDHEN, CDR2 SYDVKM. CDR3 sequence (DNA): TGTGCCAGCACCCCGCCCAGGAAGTTGGGCTACACCTTC. Translated: CASTPPRKLGYTF.

J is TRBJ1-5 and V is TRBV7-9; no clear D gene. With 4 bases removed from V and 4 bases from J, the gap between germline ends came to 11 bases. The CDR3 sequence is 14 residues long. Germline assignment: CDR1 SEHNR and CDR2 FQNEAQ (reference sequence). CDR3 sequence reads: CASSSWADNQPQHF. The CDR3 DNA reads TGTGCCAGCAGCTCATGGGCCGATAATCAGCCCCAGCATTTT.